One sample yielded the 26 T cell receptor beta chains listed below, sequenced in a study of OX40 agonist ivuxolimab in advanced cancers. Produced via immunoSEQ multiplex PCR; TCRdb's table is partial and in-frame only. Here the sample spans fewer than 60,000 clones, around 85% being singletons. Sequencing was performed on CD4+ or CD8+ T cells sorted from blood, taken in a trial of the OX40 agonist ivuxolimab. The source of these receptors is an adult with an advanced solid tumor such as melanoma, head and neck, liver or kidney cancer.

This chain joins TRBV28 and TRBJ2-4, with a tentative D call TRBD2 (6 bases). The CDR3 runs 12 residues. V was clipped by 3 bases and J by 8 bases, with 8 bases between them. From germline, CDR1 is MDHEN and CDR2 SYDVKM. The DNA for the CDR3 is TGTGCCAGCAGTTTGGGAGGCCACATTCAGTACTTC. Translated: CASSLGGHIQYF.

This clone was recorded a few times. The chain joins TRBV30 to TRBJ1-1; D call uncertain. V gave up 2 bases and J gave up 1 base, with 8 bases separating them. Per germline, CDR1 GTSNPN and CDR2 SVGIG (reference sequence). The CDR3 length is 13 residues. The CDR3 region has the DNA TGTGCCTGGAGTTTCATTGGGAACACTGAAGCTTTCTTT. Its protein product is CAWSFIGNTEAFF. The full variable domain, completed using reference TRBV30 and TRBJ1-1, is SQTIHQWPATLVQPVGSPLSLECTVEGTSNPNLYWYRQAAGRGLQLLFYSVGIGQISSEVPQNLSASRPQDRQFILSSKKLLLSDSGFYLCAWSFIGNTEAFFGQGTRLTVV.

The rearrangement uses TRBV15 and TRBJ1-1; D possibly corresponds to TRBD1 (5 bases). Trimming removed 5 bases at V and 4 bases at J, with 20 bases between. CDR1 is LNHNV, CDR2 YYDKDF, per germline (reference sequence). The CDR3 length is 16 residues. CDR3 sequence: CATSDVPRIGATEAFF. In nucleotides, the CDR3 is TGTGCCACCAGCGACGTCCCTAGAATTGGGGCCACTGAAGCTTTCTTT. The full variable domain, in which reference TRBV15 and TRBJ1-1 provide the parts outside the CDR3, is DAMVIQNPRYQVTQFGKPVTLSCSQTLNHNVMYWYQQKSSQAPKLLFHYYDKDFNNEADTPDNFQSRRPNTSFCFLDIRSPGLGDTAMYLCATSDVPRIGATEAFFGQGTRLTVV.

The chain employs TRBV29-1 and TRBJ2-1; the D gene is possibly TRBD2 (6 bases). The CDR3 length is 13 residues. The ends were cut back, 4 bases at V and 7 bases at J, with 14 bases in the middle. Looked up from germline, CDR1 is SQVTM and CDR2 is ANQGSEA. Here the CDR3 reads CSVVVGGGNEQFF. The CDR3 nucleotides read TGCAGCGTTGTAGTGGGTGGGGGGAATGAGCAGTTCTTC.

In its sample, this clone was seen a few times. The chain's CDR3 is CASRDINEQFF. DNA for the CDR3: TGTGCCAGCAGGGATATCAATGAGCAGTTCTTC. The chain carries TRBV2 and TRBJ2-1, with D unclear. The length of the CDR3 is 11 residues. V lost 6 bases and J lost 6, with 6 bases in between. From germline, CDR1 is SNHLY and CDR2 FYNNEI. Filled out from reference TRBV2 and TRBJ2-1, the complete variable domain reads EPEVTQTPSHQVTQMGQEVILRCVPISNHLYFYWYRQILGQKVEFLVSFYNNEISEKSEIFDDQFSVERPDGSNFTLKIRSTKLEDSAMYFCASRDINEQFFGPGTRLTVL.

The J gene is TRBJ2-3, the V gene TRBV29-1; D is perhaps TRBD2 (7 bases). The CDR3 loop spans 16 amino acids. The germline gives CDR1 SQVTM, CDR2 ANQGSEA. Trimming cost V 0 bases and J 6 bases, with 19 bases left between them. The CDR3 region is CSVEDLGGLGRDTQYF. The CDR3 bases are TGCAGCGTTGAAGATCTCGGGGGGCTAGGTAGGGATACGCAGTATTTT.

This chain joins TRBV7-9 and TRBJ2-1; TRBD2 matches 8 bases. V lost 5 bases to trimming and J lost 9 bases; unmatched junction nucleotides: 15. The germline V gene has CDR1 SEHNR and CDR2 FQNEAQ (reference sequence). This CDR3 region has 16 residues. The CDR3, as DNA: TGTGCCAGCAGCCACCCGGGACTAGACGCAACGGCTGAGCAGTTCTTC. This sequence encodes CASSHPGLDATAEQFF. The full variable domain, in which reference TRBV7-9 and TRBJ2-1 provide the parts outside the CDR3, is DTGVSQNPRHKITKRGQNVTFRCDPISEHNRLYWYRQTLGQGPEFLTYFQNEAQLEKSRLLSDRFSAERPKGSFSTLEIQRTEQGDSAMYLCASSHPGLDATAEQFFGPGTRLTVL.

V usage is TRBV4-1 and J usage is TRBJ1-1; TRBD1 matches at 10 bases. The CDR3 totals 14 residues. Losses at the gene ends were 7 bases for V and 5 bases for J; bases not matched to a gene: 7. Germline values: CDR1 MGHRA, CDR2 YSYEKL. The DNA of the CDR3 is TGCGCCAGCACCCCCGGGACAGGGGCTACTGAAGCTTTCTTT. Amino acid sequence: CASTPGTGATEAFF.

The V and J genes are TRBV19 and TRBJ1-5; D call uncertain. This CDR3 has 13 amino acids. Germline CDR1 LNHDA, CDR2 SQIVND (reference sequence). Trimming pared 2 bases from V and 5 bases from J, leaving 7 bases between. CDR3 loop: CASSIMGDQPQHF. CDR3 bases: TGTGCCAGTAGTATAATGGGAGATCAGCCCCAGCATTTT.

The chain joins TRBV4-1 to TRBJ1-2; 8 bases are shared with TRBD1. The junction had 7 bases not matched to a gene; V was cut back by 1 base and J by 6 bases. The CDR3 runs 15 residues. Germline CDR1 and CDR2: MGHRA and YSYEKL. The CDR3 DNA follows: TGCGCCAGCAGCCAAGTAACCGACAGGGGCCATGGCTACACCTTC. This sequence encodes CASSQVTDRGHGYTF.

The chain employs TRBV27 and TRBJ1-1; D unresolved. Germline V CDR1 and CDR2: MNHEY, SMNVEV (reference sequence). The CDR3 runs 15 residues. The V end lost 3 bases, the J end lost 0 bases, and 11 bases lay between the germline ends. CDR3 sequence: CASSFIESLNTEAFF. DNA of the CDR3: TGTGCCAGCAGTTTTATTGAGAGCCTGAACACTGAAGCTTTCTTT.

This clone was seen more than once but under ten times. This chain joins TRBV5-4 and TRBJ2-3; D gene ambiguous. This CDR3 has 15 amino acids. Germline CDR1 and CDR2: SGHNT and YYREEE (reference sequence). The germline V and J ends were trimmed by 0 bases and 1 base, with 9 bases remaining between them. The CDR3 nucleotides are TGTGCCAGCAGCTTGGACGTCACTGGCACAGATACGCAGTATTTT. Translating it yields CASSLDVTGTDTQYF.

This clone showed up just a few times. J is TRBJ1-1 and V is TRBV30; TRBD1 is a possible D gene (6 bases). Germline V gene data show CDR1 as GTSNPN and CDR2 as SVGIG (reference sequence). The CDR3 is 14 residues long. The germline V and J ends were trimmed by 2 bases and 0 bases, with 10 bases remaining between them. CDR3 region: CAWSPGQLNTEAFF. CDR3 DNA: TGTGCCTGGAGTCCCGGACAGTTGAACACTGAAGCTTTCTTT.

This chain uses TRBV13 with TRBJ2-1, with a possible D match to TRBD2 (5 bases). This CDR3 has 14 amino acids. V dropped 5 bases and J dropped 7 bases, with 15 bases sitting between them. CDR1 and CDR2 (germline): PRHDT, FYEKMQ (reference sequence). The CDR3 loop is CASSLSTRENEQFF. CDR3 DNA: TGTGCCAGCAGCCTTAGTACGAGGGAGAATGAGCAGTTCTTC.

This CDR3 is CASSWLNEQFF. The CDR3 DNA reads as TGTGCCAGCAGTTGGTTAAACGAGCAGTTCTTC. This chain links TRBV28 with TRBJ2-1, with D unclear. The CDR3 totals 11 residues. In germline, CDR1 is MDHEN, CDR2 SYDVKM. V was cut by 4 bases and J by 10 bases, with 8 bases left in between.

The chain couples TRBV9 to TRBJ2-1; TRBD2 might be the D (6 bases). The CDR3 contains 14 residues. Germline V CDR1 and CDR2: SGDLS, YYNGEE. V was shortened by 0 bases and J by 8 bases, with 12 bases between the two germline ends. The DNA of the CDR3 is TGTGCCAGCAGCGTAGTAGGAGGGCCGGATGAGCAGTTCTTC. Translation: CASSVVGGPDEQFF.

The rearrangement joins TRBV7-2 to TRBJ2-1; perhaps TRBD1 as D (5 bases). Germline lookup yields CDR1 SGHTA and CDR2 FQGNSA. V lost 3 bases and J lost 2, with 14 bases in between. This CDR3 has 16 residues. As DNA, the CDR3 is TGTGCCAGCAGCTTTTACGGGCAGGGCCCCTACAATGAGCAGTTCTTC. Protein product: CASSFYGQGPYNEQFF.

J is TRBJ2-2 and V is TRBV6-1; D remains unclear. Germline CDR1 reads MNHNS; CDR2 reads SASEGT. The CDR3 contains 13 residues. With 5 bases removed from V and 6 bases from J, the gap between germline ends came to 10 bases. The CDR3 here is CASSYQRSGELFF. CDR3 nucleotides: TGTGCCAGCAGTTATCAAAGGTCCGGGGAGCTGTTTTTT.

J is TRBJ1-3 and V is TRBV7-4; a possible D gene is TRBD1 (6 bases). The CDR3 contains 18 residues. Trimming shortened V by 3 bases and J by 8 bases, and 26 bases separated the two germline ends. Germline-derived CDR1 and CDR2 are SGHVT and SQSDAQ. The CDR3 sequence is CASSLTPGTTHGLDTIYF. In DNA, the CDR3 is TGTGCCAGCAGCTTGACGCCCGGGACAACCCATGGTTTAGACACCATATATTTT.

The rearrangement joins TRBV7-6 to TRBJ2-1; tentative D call: TRBD1 (5 bases). V was shortened by 9 bases and J by 7 bases, with 16 bases between the two germline ends. Germline V gene sequence: CDR1 SGHVS, CDR2 FNYEAQ. The CDR3 has 13 residues. The CDR3 loop reads CASTRASRNEQFF. The CDR3 nucleotides are TGTGCCAGTACCAGGGCCTCAAGAAATGAGCAGTTCTTC. Drawing the rest from reference TRBV7-6 and TRBJ2-1, the complete variable domain is GAGVSQSPRYKVTKRGQDVALRCDPISGHVSLYWYRQALGQGPEFLTYFNYEAQQDKSGLPNDRFSAERPEGSISTLTIQRTEQRDSAMYRCASTRASRNEQFFGPGTRLTVL.

In DNA form, the CDR3 reads TGTGCCAGCAGCTTAGGAGGGGGGGACCCCTACAATGAGCAGTTCTTC. Amino acids: CASSLGGGDPYNEQFF. V gene TRBV11-1 combines with J gene TRBJ2-1, with a tentative D call TRBD2 (7 bases). Between the trimmed V and J ends, which lost 1 base and 2 bases, there was a span of 12 bases. Germline V CDR1 and CDR2: SGHAT, FQDESV (reference sequence). The CDR3 totals 16 residues. Variable domain in full (rest from reference TRBV11-1 and TRBJ2-1): EAEVAQSPRYKITEKSQAVAFWCDPISGHATLYWYRQILGQGPELLVQFQDESVVDDSQLPKDRFSAERLKGVDSTLKIQPAELGDSAMYLCASSLGGGDPYNEQFFGPGTRLTVL.

The V call is TRBV4-3, the J call TRBJ2-5; no clear D gene. The CDR3 covers 15 residues. Deletions cut 0 bases from V and 3 bases from J, with 11 bases between. The germline gives CDR1 LGHNA, CDR2 YSLEER. The CDR3, as DNA: TGCGCCAGCAGCCAAGAAGGTTCGCAGGAAGAGACCCAGTACTTC. It translates to CASSQEGSQEETQYF.

A single count supports this clone. V is TRBV19 and J is TRBJ1-2; possibly TRBD1 for D (5 bases). Per germline, CDR1 LNHDA and CDR2 SQIVND (reference sequence). CDR3 length: 12 amino acids. Trimming removed 3 bases at V and 8 bases at J, with 10 bases between. Here the CDR3 reads CASSMGLPGYTF. The CDR3 bases are TGTGCCAGTAGTATGGGACTCCCAGGCTACACCTTC.

The rearrangement links TRBV29-1 to TRBJ1-1, with D perhaps TRBD1 (5 bases). V lost 6 bases to trimming and J lost 3 bases, with 11 bases between them. From germline, CDR1 is SQVTM and CDR2 ANQGSEA. The length of the CDR3 is 12 residues. The CDR3 here is CSVAGGDTEAFF. The CDR3 DNA sequence: TGCAGCGTCGCCGGGGGGGACACTGAAGCTTTCTTT.

The rearrangement links TRBV5-6 to TRBJ2-2; D unclear. Trimming removed 0 bases at V and 6 bases at J, with 3 bases between. CDR1 and CDR2 (germline): SGHDT, YYEEEE. The CDR3 has 12 residues. CDR3 bases: TGTGCCAGCAGCTTGGGTTCCGGGGAGCTGTTTTTT. It is translated as CASSLGSGELFF.

The chain combines TRBV20-1 with TRBJ1-1; D gene unclear. Between the trimmed V and J ends, which lost 6 bases and 11 bases, there was a span of 7 bases. CDR3 length equals 8 residues. Per germline, CDR1 DFQATT and CDR2 SNEGSKA (reference sequence). The CDR3 spells CSARGAFF. The DNA of the CDR3 is TGCAGTGCCCGCGGGGCTTTCTTT.